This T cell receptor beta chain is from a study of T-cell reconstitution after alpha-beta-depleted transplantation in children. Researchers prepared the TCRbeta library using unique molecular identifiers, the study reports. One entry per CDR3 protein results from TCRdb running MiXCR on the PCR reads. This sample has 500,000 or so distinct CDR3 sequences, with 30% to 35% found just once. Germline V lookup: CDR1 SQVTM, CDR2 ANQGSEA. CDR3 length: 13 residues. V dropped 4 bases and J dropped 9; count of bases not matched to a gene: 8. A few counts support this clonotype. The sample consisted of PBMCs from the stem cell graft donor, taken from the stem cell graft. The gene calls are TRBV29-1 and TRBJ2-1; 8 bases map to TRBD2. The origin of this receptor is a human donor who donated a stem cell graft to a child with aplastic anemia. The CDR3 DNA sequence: TGCAGCGTTGGTAGCGGGATTGGTAGTGAGCAGTTCTTC. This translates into CSVGSGIGSEQFF.